This T cell receptor beta chain stems from a study of OX40 agonist ivuxolimab in advanced cancers. As for the study in general: Participants, around 80% male, averaged about 59 years of age, ranging from roughly 20 to 79.

The data were produced by immunoSEQ multiplex PCR, yet TCRdb's version contains in-frame clones alone and is incomplete. The data contain 30,000 to 40,000 clones, more than 70% of them singletons. Patients were ineligible given autoimmune disease history or systemic immunosuppression. Study observations and caveats: Clonal expansion from baseline to week 6 occurred in both CD4+ and CD8+ T cells. Some nonresponders additionally presented with little normalized T-cell clonal expansion.

This CDR3 is 18 amino acids long. Germline V gives CDR1 KGHSH, CDR2 LQKENI. The ends were cut back, 1 base at V and 0 bases at J, with 13 bases in the middle. Of note for this clone: Its cognate antigen is unknown.

The sequence derives from an adult with an advanced solid tumor such as melanoma, head and neck, liver or kidney cancer. V is TRBV18 and J is TRBJ2-6; D not certain. The sequencing here drew on CD4+ or CD8+ T cells sorted from blood, taken in a trial of the OX40 agonist ivuxolimab. The CDR3 DNA reads as TGTGCCAGCTCACCACGACGCGATCCGAGCTCTGGGGCCAACGTCCTGACTTTC. Translated: CASSPRRDPSSGANVLTF.